These T cell receptor beta chains were read from a single sample in a study of OX40 agonist ivuxolimab in advanced cancers. Clones were read by immunoSEQ multiplex PCR, and TCRdb kept only the in-frame ones, dropping some. Of 55,000 to 65,000 clones in the sample, approximately 82% were seen once. The starting material was CD4+ or CD8+ T cells sorted from blood, obtained in a trial of the OX40 agonist ivuxolimab. The source is an adult with an advanced solid tumor such as melanoma, head and neck, liver or kidney cancer. Both conserved end residues are part of each CDR3. The size entry is marked missing in some rows and otherwise reads once, few, many or a size class.

v_call,clone_size,j_call,cdr3_aa
TRBV10-1,once,TRBJ2-1,CASTPGGYNEQFF
TRBV5-1,.,TRBJ1-1,CASSLRDRNTEAFF
TRBV2,few,TRBJ1-1,CASVGGLVNTEAFF
TRBV4-1,few,TRBJ1-6,CASSQVASSYNSPLHF
TRBV29-1,.,TRBJ2-7,CSVDTSGGGEQYF
TRBV6-4,.,TRBJ2-1,CASSDSKLSSYNEQFF
TRBV7-9,.,TRBJ1-2,CASSFETEGRGYTF
TRBV10-3,.,TRBJ1-1,CAISASGGRTEAFF
TRBV28,.,TRBJ2-7,CASSFSPQGRGYEQYF
TRBV11-2,.,TRBJ2-1,CASSLDLGLNEQFF
TRBV2,.,TRBJ2-1,CASEPPRLAGAFLSYNEQFF
TRBV7-2,.,TRBJ1-5,CASSAGGYSNQPQHF
TRBV6-6,.,TRBJ2-7,CASSYSGSEQYF
TRBV19,.,TRBJ1-4,CASSALQVGDEKLFF
TRBV6-1,.,TRBJ2-5,CASIPRGETQYF
TRBV6-1,.,TRBJ2-4,CASSEFLEGIQYF
TRBV7-9,.,TRBJ1-1,CASSVQASEAFF
TRBV19,few,TRBJ2-3,CASSEQAGSTDTQYF
TRBV4-1,.,TRBJ2-7,CASSQLYSAEQYF
TRBV2,.,TRBJ2-3,CASRERTGGWVTQYF
TRBV10-3,.,TRBJ1-2,CAISDFSDRAYGYTF
TRBV6-5,few,TRBJ1-1,CASSYSRRGTEAFF
TRBV5-1,.,TRBJ2-6,CASTVPSGRAGSGANVLTF
TRBV19,.,TRBJ2-3,CASSPLWSKASTDTQYF
TRBV10-3,.,TRBJ1-2,CAIGSRGGRNYGYTF
TRBV5-1,.,TRBJ2-7,CASSPMGGPYEQYF
TRBV10-3,.,TRBJ2-7,CAIRRGPAYEQYF
TRBV5-1,once,TRBJ2-5,CASSLVGGGETQYF
TRBV19,.,TRBJ2-5,CASSKWGGTQYF
TRBV2,.,TRBJ1-1,CASSIGGNSEAFF
TRBV30,few,TRBJ2-1,CAWSVIGQGGGNEQFF
TRBV7-3,.,TRBJ2-2,CASSLLPGANTGELFF
TRBV5-1,.,TRBJ2-5,CASSLLPGTEETQYF
TRBV11-3,once,TRBJ2-5,CASSLGRQEQETQYF
TRBV7-9,few,TRBJ2-1,CASSPGRRSYNEQFF
TRBV5-4,.,TRBJ1-1,CASSDGWNTEAFF
TRBV7-8,.,TRBJ2-1,CASSLSGSSSNEQFF
TRBV30,.,TRBJ1-4,CAWSGQYNEKLFF
TRBV10-2,.,TRBJ1-1,CASGALGTEAFF
TRBV11-2,.,TRBJ1-3,CASSLAEGFSGNTIYF
TRBV27,.,TRBJ2-7,CASRTSGTSGRVGDEQYF
TRBV6-1,.,TRBJ2-7,CASSPGTGTHEQYF
TRBV11-1,.,TRBJ2-7,CASSLIRARAEQYF
TRBV15,few,TRBJ2-1,CATSRGTSGNEQFF
TRBV6-1,.,TRBJ2-1,CASSERTGAADEQFF
TRBV7-3,.,TRBJ2-5,CASSTQTGAQETQYF
TRBV7-3,few,TRBJ2-5,CASSINPSGGTQYF
TRBV11-3,once,TRBJ2-6,CASSPGGSSGANVLTF
TRBV18,few,TRBJ2-5,CASSPGARQETQYF
TRBV7-2,.,TRBJ2-5,CASSWGQGEGETQYF
TRBV5-4,.,TRBJ2-7,CASSSGLAPYEQYF
TRBV5-1,.,TRBJ2-5,CASSTEGRGFETQYF
TRBV5-4,.,TRBJ2-1,CASRKDRETGNEQFF
TRBV7-2,.,TRBJ2-7,CASSLAGHSYEQYF
TRBV28,.,TRBJ2-5,CASSVQERETQYF
TRBV7-9,.,TRBJ1-1,CASSLRSGTGEAFF
TRBV19,.,TRBJ2-2,CASSIDYTGELFF
TRBV11-2,.,TRBJ1-1,CASSSLKARTEAFF